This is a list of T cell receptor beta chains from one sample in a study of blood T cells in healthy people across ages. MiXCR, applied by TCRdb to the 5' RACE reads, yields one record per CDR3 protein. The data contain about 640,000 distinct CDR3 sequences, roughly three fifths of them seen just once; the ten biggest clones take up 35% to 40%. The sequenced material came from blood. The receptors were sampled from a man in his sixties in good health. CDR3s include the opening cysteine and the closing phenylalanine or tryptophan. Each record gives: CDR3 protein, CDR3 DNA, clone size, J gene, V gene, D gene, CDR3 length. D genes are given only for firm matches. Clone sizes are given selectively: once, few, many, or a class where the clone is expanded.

CDR3 protein: CATIGLNEQFF; CDR3 DNA: TGTGCCACCATCGGGTTAAATGAGCAGTTCTTC; clone size: few; J gene: TRBJ2-1; V gene: TRBV6-5; D gene: NA; CDR3 length: 11
CDR3 protein: CSANEGGAANEKLFF; CDR3 DNA: TGCAGCGCCAACGAAGGGGGGGCGGCTAATGAAAAACTGTTTTTT; clone size: few; J gene: TRBJ1-4; V gene: TRBV29-1; D gene: NA; CDR3 length: 15
CDR3 protein: CASSLEVGTNTGELFF; CDR3 DNA: TGTGCCAGCAGCTTAGAGGTGGGAACGAACACCGGGGAGCTGTTTTTT; clone size: NA; J gene: TRBJ2-2; V gene: TRBV7-6; D gene: NA; CDR3 length: 16
CDR3 protein: CASSQARGPSDTQYF; CDR3 DNA: TGTGCCAGCAGCCAGGCGAGGGGGCCCTCAGATACGCAGTATTTT; clone size: NA; J gene: TRBJ2-3; V gene: TRBV3-1; D gene: TRBD1; CDR3 length: 15
CDR3 protein: CATSVTRFGANVLTF; CDR3 DNA: TGTGCCACCAGCGTTACCAGGTTCGGGGCCAACGTCCTGACTTTC; clone size: NA; J gene: TRBJ2-6; V gene: TRBV15; D gene: NA; CDR3 length: 15
CDR3 protein: CAINGQGSEQFF; CDR3 DNA: TGTGCCATCAACGGACAGGGTTCCGAGCAGTTCTTC; clone size: NA; J gene: TRBJ2-1; V gene: TRBV10-3; D gene: TRBD1; CDR3 length: 12
CDR3 protein: CSASKGGLAVYNEQFF; CDR3 DNA: TGCAGTGCTAGTAAAGGGGGGCTAGCGGTCTACAATGAGCAGTTCTTC; clone size: NA; J gene: TRBJ2-1; V gene: TRBV20-1; D gene: NA; CDR3 length: 16
CDR3 protein: CSASDRESEQYF; CDR3 DNA: TGCAGTGCTAGCGACAGGGAGTCCGAGCAGTACTTC; clone size: NA; J gene: TRBJ2-7; V gene: TRBV20-1; D gene: TRBD1; CDR3 length: 12
CDR3 protein: CASSFDRGGDEQFF; CDR3 DNA: TGCGCCAGCAGCTTCGACAGGGGGGGCGATGAGCAGTTCTTC; clone size: NA; J gene: TRBJ2-1; V gene: TRBV5-1; D gene: TRBD1; CDR3 length: 14
CDR3 protein: CAISETGGLDGYTF; CDR3 DNA: TGTGCCATCAGTGAAACAGGGGGCCTGGATGGCTACACCTTC; clone size: NA; J gene: TRBJ1-2; V gene: TRBV10-3; D gene: TRBD1; CDR3 length: 14
CDR3 protein: CASGLFETQYF; CDR3 DNA: TGCGCCAGCGGCTTGTTCGAGACCCAGTACTTC; clone size: NA; J gene: TRBJ2-5; V gene: TRBV4-1; D gene: NA; CDR3 length: 11
CDR3 protein: CASSLRGRGRLATDTQYF; CDR3 DNA: TGCGCCAGCAGCTTGCGGGGCAGGGGACGACTCGCCACAGATACGCAGTATTTT; clone size: NA; J gene: TRBJ2-3; V gene: TRBV5-1; D gene: NA; CDR3 length: 18
CDR3 protein: CASSKENVGVKNIQYF; CDR3 DNA: TGTGCCAGCAGCAAAGAAAACGTTGGAGTCAAAAACATTCAGTACTTC; clone size: NA; J gene: TRBJ2-4; V gene: TRBV21-1; D gene: NA; CDR3 length: 16
CDR3 protein: CASSPGPGDEQFF; CDR3 DNA: TGTGCCAGCAGCCCCGGGCCTGGGGATGAGCAGTTCTTC; clone size: few; J gene: TRBJ2-1; V gene: TRBV28; D gene: NA; CDR3 length: 13
CDR3 protein: CSERGRGKETQYF; CDR3 DNA: TGCAGTGAAAGGGGTAGGGGAAAAGAGACCCAGTACTTC; clone size: NA; J gene: TRBJ2-5; V gene: TRBV20-1; D gene: NA; CDR3 length: 13
CDR3 protein: CASSLAAGPSYEQYF; CDR3 DNA: TGCGCCAGCAGCTTGGCCGCGGGGCCCTCCTACGAGCAGTACTTC; clone size: NA; J gene: TRBJ2-7; V gene: TRBV5-1; D gene: NA; CDR3 length: 15
CDR3 protein: CSARDGAGVQYF; CDR3 DNA: TGCAGTGCTAGAGACGGTGCGGGGGTGCAGTATTTT; clone size: NA; J gene: TRBJ2-3; V gene: TRBV20-1; D gene: TRBD2; CDR3 length: 12
CDR3 protein: CASRISQVPSPHF; CDR3 DNA: TGTGCCAGCCGAATCTCACAGGTCCCAAGTCCCCACTTT; clone size: few; J gene: TRBJ1-6; V gene: TRBV2; D gene: NA; CDR3 length: 13
CDR3 protein: CASRSISSYNEQFF; CDR3 DNA: TGTGCCAGCAGAAGCATAAGCTCCTACAATGAGCAGTTCTTC; clone size: few; J gene: TRBJ2-1; V gene: TRBV6-2/TRBV6-3; D gene: NA; CDR3 length: 14
CDR3 protein: CASSLAQGINYGYTF; CDR3 DNA: TGTGCCAGCAGTTTAGCCCAGGGAATAAACTATGGCTACACCTTC; clone size: NA; J gene: TRBJ1-2; V gene: TRBV27; D gene: NA; CDR3 length: 15
CDR3 protein: CAIHPSGGGTQYF; CDR3 DNA: TGTGCCATCCATCCTAGCGGAGGGGGGACCCAGTACTTC; clone size: few; J gene: TRBJ2-5; V gene: TRBV10-3; D gene: NA; CDR3 length: 13
CDR3 protein: CASSRYGGADSYEQYF; CDR3 DNA: TGCGCCAGCAGCCGTTACGGCGGGGCCGACTCCTACGAGCAGTACTTC; clone size: NA; J gene: TRBJ2-7; V gene: TRBV4-1; D gene: NA; CDR3 length: 16
CDR3 protein: CASSHYRAGGNEQFF; CDR3 DNA: TGTGCCAGCAGCCACTATCGGGCAGGGGGGAATGAGCAGTTCTTC; clone size: NA; J gene: TRBJ2-1; V gene: TRBV25-1; D gene: NA; CDR3 length: 15
CDR3 protein: CASMRVVYEQYF; CDR3 DNA: TGTGCCAGCATGCGGGTTGTCTACGAGCAGTACTTC; clone size: few; J gene: TRBJ2-7; V gene: TRBV2; D gene: NA; CDR3 length: 12
CDR3 protein: CASSATIHTQYF; CDR3 DNA: TGTGCCAGCAGCGCGACGATCCATACGCAGTATTTT; clone size: NA; J gene: TRBJ2-3; V gene: TRBV3-1; D gene: NA; CDR3 length: 12
CDR3 protein: CATSAATSGGAIRETQYF; CDR3 DNA: TGTGCCACCAGTGCCGCGACTAGCGGGGGGGCCATCCGAGAGACCCAGTACTTC; clone size: few; J gene: TRBJ2-5; V gene: TRBV24-1; D gene: TRBD2; CDR3 length: 18
CDR3 protein: CASSPGQGLDSPLHF; CDR3 DNA: TGTGCCAGCTCACCCGGACAGGGTCTAGATTCACCCCTCCACTTT; clone size: NA; J gene: TRBJ1-6; V gene: TRBV18; D gene: TRBD1; CDR3 length: 15